Each of the 13 T cell receptor beta chains below was sequenced from the same sample in a study of blood T cell repertoires in COVID-19. Clones were sequenced by immunoSEQ multiplex PCR, and TCRdb holds only the in-frame ones, with some missing. Found here are some 200,000 clones, more than 75% of them singletons; the top ten hold under 6.5%. Sequenced input: peripheral blood. The receptors originated from a man aged 40-49 years with active or convalescent COVID-19.

The V and J genes are TRBV20-1 and TRBJ1-6; no definite D call. Germline V gene data show CDR1 as DFQATT and CDR2 as SNEGSKA (reference sequence). This CDR3 comprises 14 residues. V dropped 3 bases and J dropped 0 bases, with 6 bases sitting between them. In nucleotides, the CDR3 is TGCAGTGCTAGTGTCAGCTCCTATAATTCACCCCTCCACTTT. Translating it yields CSASVSSYNSPLHF.

This chain connects TRBV10-3 to TRBJ2-2; D is possibly TRBD1 (5 bases). The germline gives CDR1 ENHRY, CDR2 SYGVKD. Trimming stripped 7 bases from V and 0 bases from J, with 9 bases between. The CDR3 contains 14 residues. The CDR3 loop is CAIKETANTGELFF. The CDR3 DNA is TGTGCCATCAAAGAGACAGCGAACACCGGGGAGCTGTTTTTT.

J is TRBJ1-1 and V is TRBV5-1, with TRBD1 matching 7 bases. V lost 5 bases to trimming and J lost 1 base; unmatched junction nucleotides: 20. Germline CDR1 and CDR2: SGHRS and YFSETQ. The CDR3 is 19 amino acids. This CDR3 is CASSSSPGTANLGNTEAFF. In DNA form, the CDR3 reads TGCGCCAGCAGTTCCTCTCCCGGGACAGCGAACCTAGGGAACACTGAAGCTTTCTTT.

The chain is built from TRBV19 and TRBJ2-3, with 7 bases identical to TRBD1. V shed 6 bases, J shed 1 base, and the junction held 10 bases outside the gene matches. Germline loops: CDR1 LNHDA, CDR2 SQIVND (reference sequence). The CDR3 is made up of 16 amino acids. DNA of the CDR3: TGTGCCAGTAGCGAACAGGGGCTACCCGGCACAGATACGCAGTATTTT. Protein sequence: CASSEQGLPGTDTQYF.

The chain joins TRBV6-1 to TRBJ1-5, with 7 bases aligning to TRBD1. The V gene end was trimmed by 2 bases and the J gene end by 6 bases; junction bases not matched to a gene: 10. Germline CDR1 MNHNS, CDR2 SASEGT. This CDR3 has 16 residues. The CDR3 DNA reads as TGTGCCAGCAGTGAATGGAGGGGGCAGAGTGTTCAGCCCCAGCATTTT. Residues: CASSEWRGQSVQPQHF.

The rearrangement uses TRBV4-2 and TRBJ2-5, with D tentatively TRBD2 (6 bases). CDR3 length equals 15 residues. Trimming took 0 bases from V and 1 from J, leaving 9 bases between them. Germline-derived CDR1 and CDR2 are LGHNA and YNFKEQ. The CDR3 protein is CASSQDLGGQETQYF. The DNA for the CDR3 is TGTGCCAGCAGCCAAGATTTGGGGGGCCAAGAGACCCAGTACTTC.

The genes are TRBV28 and TRBJ1-2; unclear D gene. The germline CDR1 and CDR2 sequences are MDHEN and SYDVKM. The germline V and J ends were trimmed by 6 bases and 4 bases, with 24 bases remaining between them. The CDR3 extends over 17 amino acids. The CDR3 nucleotides are TGTGCCAGCAGCTCCAGGATTTTTGGGCCCGCGGGCTATGGCTACACCTTC. Translated, it gives CASSSRIFGPAGYGYTF.

This clone appeared a single time. The chain employs TRBV28 and TRBJ1-5, with 7 bases aligning to TRBD1. V gave up 10 bases and J gave up 7 bases; unmatched junction bases: 10. The CDR3 is 13 residues long. Germline CDR1 reads MDHEN; CDR2 reads SYDVKM. The CDR3 bases are TGTGCCACCTGGGACAGCGGTTACCAGCCCCAGCATTTT. Its translation: CATWDSGYQPQHF.

The chain links TRBV5-4 to TRBJ2-7; 8 nucleotides align to TRBD2. Germline assignment: CDR1 SGHNT and CDR2 YYREEE (reference sequence). V lost 4 bases and J lost 7; bases outside the gene matches: 7. The CDR3 spans 13 residues. This CDR3 reads CASSRRTSQEQYF. In nucleotides, the CDR3 is TGTGCCAGCAGCCGGAGGACTAGCCAGGAGCAGTACTTC. Drawing the rest from reference TRBV5-4 and TRBJ2-7, the complete variable domain is ETGVTQSPTHLIKTRGQQVTLRCSSQSGHNTVSWYQQALGQGPQFIFQYYREEENGRGNFPPRFSGLQFPNYSSELNVNALELDDSALYLCASSRRTSQEQYFGPGTRLTVT.

This chain connects TRBV19 to TRBJ2-7; 8 bases map to TRBD2. V lost 5 bases and J lost 0; bases outside the gene matches: 9. This CDR3 is built from 16 residues. Germline CDR1 and CDR2: LNHDA and SQIVND (reference sequence). CDR3 loop: CASSAAGGRSSYEQYF. The CDR3 DNA reads as TGTGCCAGTAGTGCGGCGGGGGGCAGGAGCTCCTACGAGCAGTACTTC.

The rearrangement links TRBV6-4 to TRBJ1-4; 10 nucleotides align to TRBD1. Germline V gene sequence: CDR1 MRHNA, CDR2 SNTAGT. Trimming at V came to 2 bases and at J to 5 bases, leaving 14 bases not matched to a gene. The CDR3 length is 19 residues. As DNA, the CDR3 is TGTGCCAGCAGTGACGCATCCGGGACAGGGGCTTTTTTCAATGAAAAACTGTTTTTT. It encodes CASSDASGTGAFFNEKLFF.

Note on this clone: A junction end diverges from the germline sequence, so it may reflect a read error. The chain recombines TRBV6-1 with TRBJ2-5; 9 bases agree with TRBD2. This CDR3 region has 16 residues. Germline values: CDR1 MNHNS, CDR2 SASEGT. This CDR3 is CASSQAGGVLAETQYF. The CDR3 coding sequence is TGTGCCAGCAGTCAAGCGGGGGGTGTCTTAGCGGAGACCCAGTACTTC.

The rearrangement joins TRBV7-9 to TRBJ1-5; TRBD1 matches 7 bases. Germline lookup yields CDR1 SEHNR and CDR2 FQNEAQ (reference sequence). V trimming: 4 bases; J trimming: 2 bases; junction bases outside the gene matches: 8. CDR3 length equals 16 residues. CDR3 DNA: TGTGCCAGCAGCTCGGAACAGGGGTCCGGCAATCAGCCCCAGCATTTT. Its protein is CASSSEQGSGNQPQHF.